One sample yielded the 31 T cell receptor beta chains listed below, sequenced in a study of cytomegalovirus exposure and HLA in healthy donors. 60 Vbeta and 13 Jbeta primers were used in PCR. Generated by immunoSEQ multiplex PCR, the TCRdb table keeps only in-frame clones and is missing some. The repertoire holds under 150,000 clones, under 85% seen once, with more than 1.5% in the top ten. Sequenced: PBMCs. All receptors come from a boy younger than 18 in good health and CMV-seronegative.

The chain's CDR3 is CASSVRDTDTQYF. The CDR3 DNA reads as TGTGCCAGCAGCGTACGGGACACAGATACGCAGTATTTT. This rearrangement joins TRBV9 to TRBJ2-3; tentatively, D is TRBD2 (5 bases). V lost 1 base and J 2 bases, leaving 5 bases between the germline ends. Germline V lookup: CDR1 SGDLS, CDR2 YYNGEE. This CDR3 spans 13 amino acids.

The chain recombines TRBV18 with TRBJ2-1; D is ambiguous. The CDR3 extends over 11 amino acids. V was clipped by 6 bases and J by 10 bases, with 10 bases between them. Germline assignment: CDR1 KGHSH and CDR2 LQKENI. CDR3 DNA: TGTGCCAGCTCCTCCAGCGAGGAGCAGTTCTTC. Translation gives CASSSSEEQFF.

This clone was seen only once. The V call is TRBV30, the J call TRBJ2-1, with 8 bases matching TRBD2. The germline gives CDR1 GTSNPN, CDR2 SVGIG (reference sequence). The CDR3 consists of 16 residues. The ends lost 2 bases at V and 2 bases at J; junction bases unmatched: 8. CDR3: CAWSPPGTSPYNEQFF. CDR3 DNA sequence: TGTGCCTGGAGTCCCCCCGGGACTAGTCCCTACAATGAGCAGTTCTTC.

This sequence joins TRBV13 and TRBJ2-2, with TRBD1 identical over 12 bases. Trimming removed 5 bases from V and 4 bases from J; junction bases left unmatched: 2. Germline CDR1 and CDR2: PRHDT and FYEKMQ (reference sequence). CDR3 length: 15 amino acids. The CDR3: CASSLGQGATGELFF. CDR3 in DNA: TGTGCCAGCAGCCTGGGACAGGGGGCCACCGGGGAGCTGTTTTTT. Filled out from reference TRBV13 and TRBJ2-2, the complete variable domain reads AAGVIQSPRHLIKEKRETATLKCYPIPRHDTVYWYQQGPGQDPQFLISFYEKMQSDKGSIPDRFSAQQFSDYHSELNMSSLELGDSALYFCASSLGQGATGELFFGEGSRLTVL.

In its sample, this clone was seen once. This chain connects TRBV27 to TRBJ1-2; 7 nucleotides line up with TRBD1. Germline CDR1 MNHEY, CDR2 SMNVEV (reference sequence). The CDR3 covers 16 residues. V shed 5 bases, J shed 1 base, and the junction held 10 bases outside the gene matches. The CDR3 nucleotides are TGTGCCAGCAGTGACCAACAGGGGCCCCGTAACTATGGCTACACCTTC. Its protein is CASSDQQGPRNYGYTF.

This chain connects TRBV4-1 to TRBJ1-4; weak D call: TRBD1 (5 bases). This CDR3 has 16 amino acids. The V end lost 1 base, the J end lost 7 bases, and 16 bases lay between the germline ends. Germline assignment: CDR1 MGHRA and CDR2 YSYEKL. The CDR3 DNA follows: TGCGCCAGCAGCCAAGTAGCGGCCAACAGGATTGAAAAACTGTTTTTT. Residues: CASSQVAANRIEKLFF.

This chain connects TRBV21-1 to TRBJ1-4; the table gives TRBD1 as D, unverified against the DNA. TRBV21-1 counts as a pseudogene. This CDR3 contains 14 residues. The CDR3 bases are TGTGCCAGCAGCGAGGACAGGAGGGATGAAAAACTGTTTTTT. Protein: CASSEDRRDEKLFF.

V usage is TRBV13 and J usage is TRBJ1-2; 7 bases align to TRBD1. CDR1 and CDR2 (germline): PRHDT, FYEKMQ (reference sequence). There are 16 residues in the CDR3. Trimming cost V 5 bases and J 1 base; bases outside gene matches: 10. CDR3 in amino acids: CASSREQGILNYGYTF. CDR3 in DNA: TGTGCCAGCAGCAGGGAACAGGGGATACTTAACTATGGCTACACCTTC.

The chain recombines TRBV4-3 with TRBJ1-1; D remains unclear. V lost 0 bases, J lost 3 bases, and 11 bases lay in between. This CDR3 has 15 residues. The germline gives CDR1 LGHNA, CDR2 YSLEER. The CDR3 reads CASSQDAGGYTEAFF. The CDR3 bases are TGCGCCAGCAGCCAAGATGCAGGAGGGTACACTGAAGCTTTCTTT.

Written as DNA, the CDR3 is TGCGCCAGCAGCTCTACCGGGACAGGGGAATCACCCCTCCACTTT. This encodes CASSSTGTGESPLHF. The chain employs TRBV5-1 and TRBJ1-6; 10 nucleotides align to TRBD1. This CDR3 spans 15 amino acids. V was clipped by 3 bases and J by 10 bases; unmatched bases: 7. CDR1 and CDR2 (germline): SGHRS, YFSETQ.

The genes are TRBV25-1 and TRBJ1-1; D gene uncertain. Per germline, CDR1 MGHDK and CDR2 SYGVNS. This CDR3 is built from 15 residues. V lost 1 base to trimming and J lost 3 bases, with 12 bases between them. The CDR3 loop is CASSESRGLYTEAFF. The CDR3 nucleotides read TGTGCCAGCAGTGAATCGCGGGGTTTGTACACTGAAGCTTTCTTT.

The genes are TRBV2 and TRBJ2-3; D possibly corresponds to TRBD1 (5 bases). The germline V gene has CDR1 SNHLY and CDR2 FYNNEI. The CDR3 runs 13 residues. The V and J ends lost 6 bases and 4 bases respectively, with 11 bases between them. The CDR3: CASRARGPDTQYF. The DNA for the CDR3 is TGTGCCAGCAGGGCTAGGGGCCCAGATACGCAGTATTTT.

The chain couples TRBV6-5 to TRBJ1-1; D is unclear. The ends were cut back, 7 bases at V and 2 bases at J, with 11 bases in the middle. The CDR3 has 13 residues. The germline CDR1 and CDR2 sequences are MNHEY and SVGAGI. CDR3 protein: CASTPGLNTEAFF. Here the CDR3 DNA reads TGTGCCAGCACCCCAGGTCTCAACACTGAAGCTTTCTTT.

Details on this clone: The germline gene is not matched at one end of the junction; a read error may be the cause. The chain is built from TRBV4-2 and TRBJ2-7, with D maybe TRBD1 (5 bases). This CDR3 is built from 12 residues. The V gene's germline CDR1 is LGHNA and CDR2 YNFKEQ. CDR3 in DNA: TGTGCCAGCAGCCAAGAAGGCCCAGGGCCGATCTTC. Its translation: CASSQEGPGPIF.

J is TRBJ2-3 and V is TRBV7-7; 10 bases agree with TRBD2. The CDR3 length is 16 residues. J lost 3 bases, V lost 1 base, and 4 bases had no gene match. Germline CDR1 SSHAT, CDR2 FNYEAQ (reference sequence). CDR3 protein: CASSLDRTSGTDTQYF. DNA for the CDR3: TGTGCCAGCAGCTTAGACAGGACTAGCGGTACAGATACGCAGTATTTT.

The chain carries TRBV7-9 and TRBJ2-5; 8 bases are a match to TRBD2. The CDR3 runs to 15 residues. The J segment lost 4 bases and the V segment lost 4 bases, leaving 8 bases of the junction unmatched. Germline assignment: CDR1 SEHNR and CDR2 FQNEAQ (reference sequence). The CDR3 DNA is TGTGCCAGCAGCTCACGGGGGGGGCTTGGAGAGACCCAGTACTTC. Translating it yields CASSSRGGLGETQYF.

CDR3 coding DNA: TGTGCCAGCAGTGAAGGTAGGGAGGGCGAGCAGTTCTTC. Its protein product is CASSEGREGEQFF. The V call is TRBV2, the J call TRBJ2-1; TRBD2 aligns across 7 bases. The junction had 4 bases not matched to a gene; V was cut back by 1 base and J by 10 bases. CDR3 length: 13 residues. The germline gives CDR1 SNHLY, CDR2 FYNNEI.

The chain links TRBV27 to TRBJ2-7; D might be TRBD1 (5 bases). Germline values: CDR1 MNHEY, CDR2 SMNVEV (reference sequence). The CDR3 has 15 amino acids. V lost 3 bases to trimming and J lost 3 bases, with 15 bases between them. The CDR3 protein is CASSLGRSRGYEQYF. CDR3 bases: TGTGCCAGCAGTTTGGGCCGCAGTAGGGGCTACGAGCAGTACTTC.

The chain couples TRBV2 to TRBJ1-1; D is undetermined. CDR3 size: 10 residues. In germline, CDR1 is SNHLY, CDR2 FYNNEI. The V end lost 7 bases, the J end lost 7 bases, and 7 bases lay between the germline ends. This CDR3 reads CASTMREAFF. CDR3 in DNA: TGTGCCAGCACCATGCGTGAAGCTTTCTTT. Full variable domain (remainder filled in from reference TRBV2 and TRBJ1-1): EPEVTQTPSHQVTQMGQEVILRCVPISNHLYFYWYRQILGQKVEFLVSFYNNEISEKSEIFDDQFSVERPDGSNFTLKIRSTKLEDSAMYFCASTMREAFFGQGTRLTVV.

This chain connects TRBV5-1 to TRBJ2-3; perhaps TRBD2 as D (6 bases). This CDR3 is built from 16 residues. The V and J ends lost 2 bases and 3 bases respectively, with 16 bases between them. Looked up from germline, CDR1 is SGHRS and CDR2 is YFSETQ. The CDR3 loop reads CASSLLGWRETDTQYF. The CDR3 DNA sequence: TGCGCCAGCAGCTTACTAGGTTGGAGGGAGACAGATACGCAGTATTTT.

This rearrangement joins TRBV25-1 to TRBJ2-2, with 8 bases that match TRBD1. The CDR3 length is 15 residues. CDR1 and CDR2 from the germline V gene are MGHDK and SYGVNS. Unmatched junction bases numbered 5, after V lost 6 bases and J lost 2 bases. The CDR3: CASRTDRDNTGELFF. The CDR3 region has the DNA TGTGCCAGCAGGACGGACAGGGATAACACCGGGGAGCTGTTTTTT.

This chain connects TRBV7-2 to TRBJ2-1; 9 nucleotides match TRBD1. J gave up 0 bases and V 4 bases, and 1 base lay outside the gene matches. Germline assignment: CDR1 SGHTA and CDR2 FQGNSA. CDR3 length: 15 amino acids. The CDR3 spells CASSWDRASYNEQFF. The CDR3 coding sequence is TGTGCCAGCAGCTGGGACAGGGCCTCCTACAATGAGCAGTTCTTC.

This clone has a single count. V gene TRBV7-3 combines with J gene TRBJ2-3; D ambiguous. Trimming took off 5 bases at V and 0 bases at J, with 15 bases between the two ends. CDR1 SGHTA and CDR2 FQGTGA come from the germline V gene. CDR3 length: 16 residues. CDR3 region: CASSLGGLKSTDTQYF. The CDR3 DNA follows: TGTGCCAGCAGCCTAGGTGGTCTGAAGAGCACAGATACGCAGTATTTT.

A few counts support this clone. The chain combines TRBV7-9 with TRBJ1-1; a possible D gene is TRBD1 (6 bases). V was clipped by 8 bases and J by 1 base, with 14 bases between them. This CDR3 region has 14 residues. Looked up from germline, CDR1 is SEHNR and CDR2 is FQNEAQ (reference sequence). The CDR3 DNA reads TGTGCCAGCGGCCACAGGGAGAAGAACACTGAAGCTTTCTTT. Translation gives CASGHREKNTEAFF.

Comments on this clone: The junction does not match germline at one end; this may be a read error. The chain employs TRBV6-5 and TRBJ1-5; D is ambiguous. The CDR3 runs 12 residues. The V gene's germline CDR1 is MNHEY and CDR2 SVGAGI. CDR3 loop: CASRGVGQPRHF. For the CDR3, the DNA is TGTGCCAGCAGGGGAGTGGGTCAGCCCCGGCATTTT.

The V gene is TRBV25-1, the J gene TRBJ2-3, with TRBD2 identical over 8 bases. The V and J ends lost 3 bases and 1 base, in that order; junction bases with no gene match: 9. The CDR3 spans 17 residues. Germline CDR1 is MGHDK and CDR2 is SYGVNS. Written as DNA, the CDR3 is TGTGCCAGCAGTGATCTGAAGGGGCGGGGGGGCACAGATACGCAGTATTTT. It is translated as CASSDLKGRGGTDTQYF.

There are a few counts of this clone. V and J are TRBV6-5 and TRBJ2-2; 8 positions match TRBD1. This CDR3 contains 15 residues. Germline CDR1 MNHEY, CDR2 SVGAGI. With 5 bases clipped from V and 8 bases from J, the junction kept 10 bases outside the gene matches. The DNA for the CDR3 is TGTGCCAGCAGTGGCCGACAGGGGTTTGCTGGGGAGCTGTTTTTT. Translated, it gives CASSGRQGFAGELFF.

This clone was found once. The chain joins TRBV27 to TRBJ2-5, with 10 bases identical to TRBD2. The J segment lost 4 bases and the V segment lost 3 bases, leaving 11 bases of the junction unmatched. This CDR3 is 17 amino acids long. Germline CDR1 reads MNHEY; CDR2 reads SMNVEV (reference sequence). The CDR3 spells CASSFLAGVAAGETQYF. The CDR3 nucleotides are TGTGCCAGCAGTTTTCTAGCGGGAGTCGCAGCGGGAGAGACCCAGTACTTC.

The V call is TRBV27, the J call TRBJ1-6, with TRBD1 identical over 11 bases. Germline CDR1 and CDR2: MNHEY and SMNVEV (reference sequence). With 4 bases clipped from V and 10 bases from J, the junction kept 6 bases outside the gene matches. The CDR3 is made up of 15 amino acids. CDR3 region: CASSSRDRGTSPLHF. The CDR3 region has the DNA TGTGCCAGCAGTTCCAGGGACAGGGGGACCTCACCCCTCCACTTT.

The chain links TRBV5-4 to TRBJ2-2; TRBD1 aligns across 8 bases. The CDR3 sequence is 15 residues long. The ends lost 4 bases at V and 4 bases at J; junction bases unmatched: 6. Germline CDR1 and CDR2: SGHNT and YYREEE (reference sequence). CDR3 sequence: CASSADRVRTGELFF. Written as DNA, the CDR3 is TGTGCCAGCAGCGCGGACAGGGTGCGCACCGGGGAGCTGTTTTTT.

In DNA form, the CDR3 reads TGTGCCAGCAGCTACAGGGGCGGGGAGCTGGGCACAGATACGCAGTATTTT. It codes for CASSYRGGELGTDTQYF. The chain joins TRBV7-8 to TRBJ2-3; the D gene is possibly TRBD1 (7 bases). Between the trimmed V and J ends, which lost 4 bases and 1 base, there was a span of 18 bases. Per the germline V gene, CDR1 is SGHVS and CDR2 is FQNEAQ. The CDR3 covers 17 residues. The complete variable domain, with remaining parts taken from reference TRBV7-8 and TRBJ2-3, reads GAGVSQSPRYKVAKRGQDVALRCDPISGHVSLFWYQQALGQGPEFLTYFQNEAQLDKSGLPSDRFFAERPEGSVSTLKIQRTQQEDSAVYLCASSYRGGELGTDTQYFGPGTRLTVL.